The clone carrying this T cell receptor (beta chain) occurred once. Data came from immunoSEQ multiplex PCR; TCRdb stores just in-frame clones and leaves some out. The sample lists around 300,000 clones; about 86% were seen once. The sample originates from a study of blood T cell repertoires in COVID-19. The specimen was peripheral blood. The source of this sequence is a man younger than 45 with active or convalescent COVID-19.

CDR3 sequence: CASSFSGRAGNEQFF. CDR3 sequence (DNA): TGCGCCAGCAGCTTTAGCGGGAGGGCCGGGAATGAGCAGTTCTTC. This sequence joins TRBV5-1 and TRBJ2-1; the match to TRBD2 covers 11 bases. Germline values: CDR1 SGHRS, CDR2 YFSETQ. Trimming removed 2 bases from V and 7 bases from J; junction bases left unmatched: 5. This CDR3 is 15 amino acids long. Supplemented by reference TRBV5-1 and TRBJ2-1, the full variable domain reads KAGVTQTPRYLIKTRGQQVTLSCSPISGHRSVSWYQQTPGQGLQFLFEYFSETQRNKGNFPGRFSGRQFSNSRSEMNVSTLELGDSALYLCASSFSGRAGNEQFFGPGTRLTVL.